The 2 T cell receptor beta chains below all came from one sample that was sequenced in a study of control samples from healthy donors and cancer patients. Libraries were prepared by immunoSEQ multiplex PCR; TCRdb keeps only in-frame clonotypes and omits some of them. This sample's clone table lists about 210,000 clones. The sequenced sample consisted of blood. These receptors were obtained from a woman in her thirties in good health.

This chain connects TRBV29-1 to TRBJ2-2, with D possibly matching TRBD2 (7 bases). V lost 7 bases, J lost 6 bases, and 24 bases lay in between. This CDR3 spans 16 amino acids. CDR1 and CDR2 (germline): SQVTM, ANQGSEA. The CDR3 reads CSGGGGSPFEAGELFF. CDR3 DNA: TGCAGCGGTGGCGGGGGCAGCCCTTTCGAGGCCGGGGAGCTGTTTTTT.

The chain employs TRBV6-5 and TRBJ1-2, with D unresolved. V lost 7 bases and J 2 bases, leaving 5 bases between the germline ends. The CDR3 covers 11 residues. Looked up from germline, CDR1 is MNHEY and CDR2 is SVGAGI. CDR3 amino acids: CASMVNYGYTF. DNA for the CDR3: TGTGCCAGCATGGTCAACTATGGCTACACCTTC.